The clone carrying this T cell receptor (beta chain) was counted many times. What it binds is not known. Built from TCR beta cDNA, the libraries had unique molecular identifiers in them. In TCRdb, the PCR reads were re-called with MiXCR into one record per CDR3 protein. The table shows about 500,000 distinct CDR3 sequences, with under 55% occurring only once. The sample belongs to a study of post-analysis software for immune sequencing data. Looking at the study overall: In terms of disease course, relapsing-remitting, secondary progressive and progressive-relapsing multiple sclerosis were included. Broader study findings: TRBV segments more frequent in patients than in controls numbered roughly 5 and included TRBV5-6, TRBV5-1 and TRBV20-1. Controls showed significantly higher normalized Chao1 diversity than did multiple sclerosis patients. Analysis by F measure revealed that same-batch samples clustered strongly together.

The CDR3 extends over 13 amino acids. From germline, CDR1 is SGHTA and CDR2 FQGNSA. Deletions cut 2 bases from V and 1 base from J, with 6 bases between. Sequenced sample: blood. The J gene is TRBJ2-7, the V gene TRBV7-2; D is undetermined. This clonotype was obtained from a girl aged 5 to 17 with multiple sclerosis. The CDR3 DNA reads as TGTGCCAGCAGCTTATCCCGATCCTACGAGCAGTACTTC. Translating gives CASSLSRSYEQYF.